Sequencing of this TCR beta chain was carried out in a study of early T cells in non-severe SARS-CoV-2 infection. Study as a whole: It was bulk RNA from unsorted whole blood that was sequenced, and the chains were unpaired. Study-level findings and limits: Matching against VDJdb likely underestimated virus-specific expansions, favoring anti-spike CD8.

This clonotype has only a few counts. What it binds is unknown. With 5 bases removed from V and 0 bases from J, the gap between germline ends came to 11 bases. Germline lookup yields CDR1 DFQATT and CDR2 SNEGSKA (reference sequence). The CDR3 runs 14 residues. Individual cDNA molecules were tagged with unique molecular identifiers. TCRdb passed the 5' RACE reads through MiXCR, listing each CDR3 protein once. The table lists under 85,000 distinct CDR3 sequences, roughly 13% of them singletons. This TCR came from an adult who was a healthcare worker with PCR-confirmed SARS-CoV-2 infection or an uninfected control (not recorded which). The sample consisted of whole blood. The gene calls are TRBV20-1 and TRBJ2-1, with D maybe TRBD2 (5 bases). CDR3 DNA: TGCAGTGCTTCCGACTACCTCTCCTACAATGAGCAGTTCTTC. It encodes CSASDYLSYNEQFF.